The 20 T cell receptor beta chains below were found in one sample sequenced in a study of shared clonotypes between healthy human individuals. The data were produced by immunoSEQ multiplex PCR, yet TCRdb's version contains in-frame clones alone and is incomplete. Found here are about half a million clones, around 80% of them singletons; the top ten hold less than 15%. The sequencing sample was made of PBMCs. The receptor source for this set is a woman between 40 and 55 years old in good health. Some clones in this sample may be carry-over from other donors' samples.

CDR3 sequence reads: CASSRRRGTSGPYNEQFF. The CDR3 bases are TGTGCCAGCAGCCGCCGACGAGGGACTAGCGGACCTTACAATGAGCAGTTCTTC. The chain is built from TRBV7-9 and TRBJ2-1; 11 nucleotides align to TRBD2. Germline CDR1 reads SEHNR; CDR2 reads FQNEAQ (reference sequence). J gave up 4 bases and V 5 bases, and 13 bases lay outside the gene matches. The CDR3 extends over 18 amino acids.

J is TRBJ2-5 and V is TRBV4-3, with 8 bases fitting TRBD1. Germline V gene data show CDR1 as LGHNA and CDR2 as YSLEER. CDR3 size: 15 residues. V shed 4 bases and J 5 bases; nucleotides not matched to a gene: 9. CDR3 nucleotides: TGCGCCAGCAGCCTCGGGACCAGGGGGCAGGAGACCCAGTACTTC. Translating gives CASSLGTRGQETQYF.

CDR3 sequence (DNA): TGTGCCAGCGGCAGCGGGAGTACAGATACGCAGTATTTT. It yields the protein CASGSGSTDTQYF. The chain is built from TRBV28 and TRBJ2-3, with 8 nucleotides matching TRBD2. V dropped 8 bases and J dropped 3; count of bases not matched to a gene: 4. The CDR3 spans 13 residues. Germline loops: CDR1 MDHEN, CDR2 SYDVKM.

CDR3 residues: CASSQEVNTEAFF. As DNA, the CDR3 is TGTGCCAGCTCACAGGAGGTCAACACTGAAGCTTTCTTT. The chain uses TRBV6-4 and TRBJ1-1; D perhaps matches TRBD1 (5 bases). V was shortened by 8 bases and J by 2 bases, with 12 bases between the two germline ends. The V gene's germline CDR1 is MRHNA and CDR2 SNTAGT. The CDR3 extends over 13 amino acids.

The V call is TRBV2, the J call TRBJ2-2, with 7 bases that match TRBD2. The V gene end was trimmed by 5 bases and the J gene end by 3 bases; junction bases not matched to a gene: 3. Germline CDR1 and CDR2: SNHLY and FYNNEI. The CDR3 runs 14 residues. The CDR3, as DNA: TGTGCCAGCAGTTATCTAGCGGACACCGGGGAGCTGTTTTTT. This encodes CASSYLADTGELFF.

For this clone: One junction end disagrees with the germline gene, perhaps due to a read error. The genes are TRBV5-4 and TRBJ1-1, with D unclear. Germline V gene lookup returns CDR1 SGHNT and CDR2 YYREEE (reference sequence). This CDR3 has 15 amino acids. As DNA, the CDR3 is TGTGCCGGCAGTTCGGAGTGGGCCGTGGACACTGAAGCTTTCTTT. Residues: CAGSSEWAVDTEAFF. Supplemented by reference TRBV5-4 and TRBJ1-1, the full variable domain reads ETGVTQSPTHLIKTRGQQVTLRCSSQSGHNTVSWYQQALGQGPQFIFQYYREEENGRGNFPPRFSGLQFPNYSSELNVNALELDDSALYLCAGSSEWAVDTEAFFGQGTRLTVV.

V is TRBV7-9 and J is TRBJ2-7, with 9 bases matching TRBD2. The CDR3 spans 14 residues. CDR1 SEHNR and CDR2 FQNEAQ come from the germline V gene (reference sequence). J gave up 3 bases and V 5 bases, and 5 bases lay outside the gene matches. Written as DNA, the CDR3 is TGTGCCAGCAGCCCGGTTAGCGGGAGCTACGAGCAGTACTTC. Its translation: CASSPVSGSYEQYF.

The gene calls are TRBV19 and TRBJ1-2; possible D gene TRBD1, 6 bases. This CDR3 region has 13 residues. Germline V lookup: CDR1 LNHDA, CDR2 SQIVND (reference sequence). Trimming pared 4 bases from V and 6 bases from J, leaving 12 bases between. The CDR3 sequence is CASSTYHRDGYTF. The CDR3 DNA is TGTGCCAGTAGTACCTACCACAGGGATGGCTACACCTTC.

This chain connects TRBV27 to TRBJ2-7; D unclear. CDR1 MNHEY and CDR2 SMNVEV come from the germline V gene (reference sequence). The CDR3 runs 9 residues. V lost 9 bases and J 4 bases, leaving 4 bases between the germline ends. The CDR3 DNA is TGTGCCAGTGGTTACGAGCAGTACTTC. Its protein is CASGYEQYF.

Turning to this clone: In the same sample, other DNA sequences code for this CDR3. The chain has TRBV14 and TRBJ2-1; D uncertain. With 0 bases removed from V and 3 bases from J, the gap between germline ends came to 3 bases. CDR1 is SGHDN and CDR2 is FVKESK in the germline V gene. This CDR3 is built from 13 residues. CDR3 protein: CASSQDYYNEQFF. CDR3 nucleotides: TGTGCCAGCAGCCAAGATTACTACAATGAGCAGTTCTTC.

The chain has TRBV28 and TRBJ2-5, with 7 bases identical to TRBD1. Germline loops: CDR1 MDHEN, CDR2 SYDVKM. V was clipped by 1 base and J by 5 bases; unmatched bases: 10. This CDR3 has 16 amino acids. For the CDR3, the DNA is TGTGCCAGCAGTTTATCCACGACAGGGCCGGTGGAGACCCAGTACTTC. Translating it yields CASSLSTTGPVETQYF.

Remarks on this clone: This sample includes further DNA sequences coding for the same CDR3. The rearrangement uses TRBV27 and TRBJ1-2, with D unclear. Germline V gene data show CDR1 as MNHEY and CDR2 as SMNVEV (reference sequence). The CDR3 sequence is 13 residues long. Trimming took 0 bases from V and 5 from J, leaving 7 bases between them. CDR3 region: CASSLSGIYGYTF. The CDR3 coding sequence is TGTGCCAGCAGTTTATCGGGAATTTATGGCTACACCTTC.

V is TRBV27 and J is TRBJ2-7, with 14 bases fitting TRBD2. V gave up 5 bases and J gave up 6 bases; unmatched junction bases: 12. The germline CDR1 and CDR2 sequences are MNHEY and SMNVEV (reference sequence). The CDR3 has 17 residues. The CDR3 DNA follows: TGTGCCAGCAGTCGACTAGGACTAGCGGGAGGCACGCCCGAGCAGTACTTC. Translation gives CASSRLGLAGGTPEQYF.

The chain employs TRBV18 and TRBJ2-7; 11 bases are shared with TRBD2. The J segment lost 4 bases and the V segment lost 6 bases, leaving 20 bases of the junction unmatched. From germline, CDR1 is KGHSH and CDR2 LQKENI. The CDR3 is 19 amino acids. This CDR3 is CASSFVRDRTSGSRYEQYF. Here the CDR3 DNA reads TGTGCCAGCTCGTTCGTCCGGGACAGAACTAGCGGGAGTCGGTACGAGCAGTACTTC.

This rearrangement joins TRBV27 to TRBJ2-7; perhaps TRBD2 as D (6 bases). Trimming cost V 5 bases and J 4 bases, with 18 bases left between them. The CDR3 has 15 residues. The germline gives CDR1 MNHEY, CDR2 SMNVEV (reference sequence). DNA of the CDR3: TGTGCCAGCAGTCGTTATAAAGGCGGGGAATACGAGCAGTACTTC. It codes for CASSRYKGGEYEQYF.

The CDR3 DNA follows: TGTGCCAGCAGTTCTGGGACGGTCTATGGCTACACCTTC. Translating gives CASSSGTVYGYTF. The V gene is TRBV27, the J gene TRBJ1-2; TRBD1 might be the D (5 bases). CDR1 is MNHEY and CDR2 is SMNVEV in the germline V gene (reference sequence). Trimming removed 4 bases at V and 4 bases at J, with 10 bases between. The CDR3 runs to 13 residues.

This clone was seen a few times. The chain is built from TRBV29-1 and TRBJ1-2; D ambiguous. The germline gives CDR1 SQVTM, CDR2 ANQGSEA. The CDR3 length is 14 residues. Trimming stripped 0 bases from V and 6 bases from J, with 14 bases between. The CDR3 DNA reads as TGCAGCGTTGAAGAAAGGGCATTTATGGATGGCTACACCTTC. Residues: CSVEERAFMDGYTF.

The chain combines TRBV18 with TRBJ2-2; D not certain. Per the germline V gene, CDR1 is KGHSH and CDR2 is LQKENI. This CDR3 has 14 amino acids. Trimming removed 2 bases from V and 6 bases from J, with 10 bases in between. CDR3 residues: CASSPISPPGELFF. For the CDR3, the DNA is TGTGCCAGCTCACCAATCAGTCCTCCCGGGGAGCTGTTTTTT.

The rearrangement uses TRBV9 and TRBJ2-7; 11 nucleotides line up with TRBD2. Germline CDR1 and CDR2: SGDLS and YYNGEE. The ends lost 4 bases at V and 3 bases at J; junction bases unmatched: 6. This CDR3 spans 15 amino acids. The CDR3, as DNA: TGTGCCAGCAGCCCCTGGGGACTAGCGGACTACGAGCAGTACTTC. Its protein product is CASSPWGLADYEQYF.

The chain is built from TRBV6-5 and TRBJ2-1, with D unresolved. V lost 2 bases to trimming and J lost 7 bases, with 9 bases between them. This CDR3 region has 13 residues. Germline CDR1 and CDR2: MNHEY and SVGAGI. CDR3 protein: CASSYGRKNEQFF. CDR3 in DNA: TGTGCCAGCAGTTACGGGCGAAAGAATGAGCAGTTCTTC.